The rows below give T cell receptor beta chains drawn from one sample of a study of cytomegalovirus exposure and HLA in healthy donors. This table comes from immunoSEQ multiplex PCR, and its TCRdb copy is limited to in-frame clones, with some not included. The table records roughly 130,000 clones, roughly nine tenths of them present only once. The source material was PBMCs. All receptors derive from a man aged 18 to 35 in good health and CMV-seronegative. CDR3s include the opening cysteine and the closing phenylalanine or tryptophan. Some rows mark clone size as missing; the rest say once, few, many or name a class of expanded clone.

j_gene,v_gene,abundance,CDR3aa
TRBJ2-2,TRBV28,-,CASSLDRWEAGETGELFF
TRBJ2-7,TRBV28,-,CASSLGEDYEQYF
TRBJ2-1,TRBV13,few,CASSTRTSGSHNEQFF
TRBJ1-2,TRBV19,-,CASRTGPNYGYTF
TRBJ2-2,TRBV4-2,-,CASSLRLAGGPGELFF
TRBJ2-3,TRBV9,-,CASSVDPVLAGDTQYF
TRBJ2-3,TRBV11-2,-,CASSFNTDTQYF
TRBJ2-6,TRBV12-5,-,CASGLPSGPSGANVLTF
TRBJ2-3,TRBV2,once,CASSGTSGRAAQYF
TRBJ2-5,TRBV19,-,CASSKSGTGVETQYF